The T cell receptor (beta chain) under discussion was sequenced for a study of shared clonotypes between healthy human individuals. Study-wide results and caveats: Sampling included only blood; tissue repertoires likely differ.

Points on this clone: Its antigen is not known.

The V segment lost 8 bases and the J segment 14 bases; nucleotides outside the gene matches: 16. From germline, CDR1 is LNHDA and CDR2 SQIVND (reference sequence). The CDR3 is 14 residues long. Data came from immunoSEQ multiplex PCR; TCRdb stores just in-frame clones and leaves some out. The data hold 400,000 to 600,000 clones, with around 75% observed a single time. Material for sequencing was PBMCs. The clonotype originates from a woman between 35 and 50 years old in good health. Some clones in this sample may be carry-over from other donors' samples. V is TRBV19 and J is TRBJ2-3; the match to TRBD1 covers 10 bases. CDR3 region: CASDDRGLGGRRYF. CDR3 nucleotide sequence: TGTGCCAGTGATGACAGGGGGCTCGGCGGGAGAAGGTATTTT. The full variable domain, in which reference TRBV19 and TRBJ2-3 provide the parts outside the CDR3, is DGGITQSPKYLFRKEGQNVTLSCEQNLNHDAMYWYRQDPGQGLRLIYYSQIVNDFQKGDIAEGYSVSREKKESFPLTVTSAQKNPTAFYLCASDDRGLGGRRYFGPGTRLTVL.